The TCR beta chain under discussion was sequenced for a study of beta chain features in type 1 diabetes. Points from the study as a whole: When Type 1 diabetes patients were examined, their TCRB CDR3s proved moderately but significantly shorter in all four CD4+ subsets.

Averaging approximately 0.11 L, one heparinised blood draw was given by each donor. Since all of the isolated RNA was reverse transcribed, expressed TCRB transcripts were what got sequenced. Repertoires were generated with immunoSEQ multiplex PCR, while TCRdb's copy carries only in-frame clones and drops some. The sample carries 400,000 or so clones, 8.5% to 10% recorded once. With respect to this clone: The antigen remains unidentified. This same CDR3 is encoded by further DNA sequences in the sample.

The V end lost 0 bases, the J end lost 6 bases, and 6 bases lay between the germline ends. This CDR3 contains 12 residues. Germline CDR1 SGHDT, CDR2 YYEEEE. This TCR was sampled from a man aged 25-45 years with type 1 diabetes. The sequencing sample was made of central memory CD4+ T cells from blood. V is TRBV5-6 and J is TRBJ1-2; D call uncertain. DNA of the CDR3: TGTGCCAGCAGCTTGGAGGCAGATGGCTACACCTTC. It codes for CASSLEADGYTF.